Below, one T cell receptor (beta chain) is given with its context. What antigen it recognizes has not been identified. No base quality information exists; no much larger clone differs at one position. The CDR3 measures 14 amino acids from cysteine to phenylalanine. Of the read, only the CDR3 DNA is kept; its 42 bases are in frame from base 1. V is shortened by 7 bases, J by 3 bases, and the region joining them spans 10 bases. Looking up the germline V gene yields CDR1 WSHSY and CDR2 SAAADI. The sample belongs to a study of sequential checkpoint blockade in melanoma (dated by TCRdb to the late 2010s). For the wider study: In a 1:1 randomization, patients received either first-line nivolumab then ipilimumab (arm A) or ipilimumab then nivolumab (arm B). Maintenance nivolumab was given following each of the two trial sequences. Overall study results and their limits: Larger, independent patient cohorts are needed to validate the response-prediction model that combines TCR metrics and mutation burden.

The treatment or condition label, read with the paper, signifies: randomized to nivolumab then ipilimumab (arm A) or the reverse (arm B). None of the trial patients had been given prior DNA-damaging chemotherapy. Thawed PBMCs were sorted on a FACS Aria II flow cytometer to isolate live CD3+CD8+ cells negative for CD19 and CD56. Samples came from patients with melanoma in CheckMate 064, a randomized, open-label phase II trial of sequential checkpoint blockade. Peripheral blood mononuclear cells were collected by leukapheresis, purified with Ficoll-Paque, and frozen in human serum with 10% DMSO. Immediately after sorting, the purity of sorted blood CD3+CD8+ cells was verified to be >98%, after which DNA was extracted. The immunoSEQ Assay was used to immunosequence TCRbeta CDR3 regions from genomic DNA. Genomic DNA was amplified by bias-controlled multiplex PCR before high-throughput sequencing. Per the source publication's procedure: To quantify the absolute abundance of each unique TCRbeta CDR3 region, the sequences were collapsed and filtered. Clonality, defined as 1 minus Pielou's evenness, was calculated using only productive rearrangements. A previously published method was used to identify clones whose frequencies were significantly greater in on-treatment samples than in baseline samples. What TCRdb holds here is the immuneACCESS table cut down to in-frame rearrangements. Part of the clones is not present; checked against another copy, under half of the missing clones reflect an unresolved V gene, and the others are unexplained. Clone size and the V and J calls come from that table; the DNA yielded D and trimming. Here the sample has nearly 2,000 clones; around 53% occur a single time. The top ten hold roughly a quarter of the sample.

The sample here was CD8+ T cells sorted from blood (inferred from file names), taken from a patient given nivolumab and ipilimumab in sequence. The TCR was taken from a human patient with melanoma. Some clones in this sample may be carry-over from other donors' samples. The chain is made from TRBV10-2 and TRBJ1-6, with the identity of the D gene unclear. This receptor has the CDR3 CASIDTIYNSPLHF. The base sequence is TGCGCCAGCATAGACACCATCTATAATTCACCCCTCCACTTT.